These T cell receptor beta chains were read from a single sample in a study of cytomegalovirus exposure and HLA in healthy donors. The method was immunoSEQ multiplex PCR; TCRdb's version includes in-frame clones alone and lacks a portion of them. The table shows about 200,000 clones, with around four fifths occurring only once. The material sequenced was PBMCs. Receptor source: a man in his fifties or sixties in good health and CMV-seronegative. CDR3s leave out the opening cysteine and the closing phenylalanine or tryptophan. Clone size is stated in some rows and not others, as once, few, many or a class when expanded.

>NA|TRBV5-6|TRBJ2-1
ASSLGLAGRYNEQF
>NA|TRBV6-5|TRBJ2-5
ASSYEGAGTQY
>NA|TRBV6-1|TRBJ1-1
ASGDRVNTEAF
>NA|TRBV5-1|TRBJ2-1
ASSFMAVLSYNEQF
>NA|TRBV19|TRBJ2-7
ASRDPGQKTHEQY
>NA|TRBV6-4|TRBJ2-1
ASSAAPSSYNEQF
>NA|TRBV15|TRBJ2-1
ATSTLAGGAYNEQF
>NA|TRBV7-8|TRBJ1-1
ASSLVTGDMNTEAF
>NA|TRBV28|TRBJ1-1
ASSLPGRVYEAF
>NA|TRBV27|TRBJ2-2
ASSSPITGANTGELF
>NA|TRBV5-1|TRBJ2-1
ASSYQSLAYSGRIYNEQF
>NA|TRBV11-2|TRBJ2-5
ASSLERGTGTQY
>NA|TRBV2|TRBJ1-5
ASRQGVPNQPQH
>NA|TRBV27|TRBJ2-5
ASSFSGLAGVETQY
>NA|TRBV15|TRBJ1-5
ATSRDTPGGNQPQH
>few|TRBV7-2|TRBJ1-5
ASSLAGGGKPQH
>NA|TRBV5-1|TRBJ2-7
ASSLVIAGAVEQY
>NA|TRBV4-2|TRBJ1-5
ASSQARGHQPQH
>NA|TRBV2|TRBJ1-1
ASILGGKTEAF
>NA|TRBV5-1|TRBJ2-3
ASSLGGTSRTDTQY
>NA|TRBV5-4|TRBJ1-4
ASSPDRGGTNEKLF
>NA|TRBV6-1|TRBJ1-5
ASSAHRGGGNQPQH
>NA|TRBV9|TRBJ1-5
ASSEGQFNQPQH
>few|TRBV6-1|TRBJ1-2
ASSRQGGYT
>NA|TRBV18|TRBJ1-5
ASSKDRESGQPQH
>few|TRBV4-1|TRBJ2-5
ASSQDRPAGWETQY
>NA|TRBV6-5|TRBJ2-7
ASSYSLAGSYEQY
>NA|TRBV28|TRBJ1-5
ASSLLGGSNQPQH
>NA|TRBV18|TRBJ1-1
ASSPGTLNTEAF
>few|TRBV14|TRBJ2-2
ASSLQGGHTGELF
>NA|TRBV18|TRBJ1-2
ASSPEGDYGYT